This TCR beta chain stems from a study of blood T cell repertoires in COVID-19. Source study methods: The assay estimated nucleated cells by amplifying reference gene primers. Data came from immunoSEQ multiplex PCR; TCRdb stores just in-frame clones and leaves some out. V, J and clone size are those of that table, while D and trimming were read from the DNA. This sample carries about 300,000 clones, 85% to 90% of them seen once, and the ten largest clones take 10% to 15%. V lost 4 bases, J lost 0 bases, and 13 bases lay in between. The CDR3 loop spans 15 amino acids. CDR1 and CDR2 from the germline V gene are MNHEY and SMNVEV (reference sequence).

J is TRBJ2-7 and V is TRBV27; D is uncertain. The receptor was isolated from a human donor in a cohort sampled during active COVID-19. Sample: peripheral blood. The CDR3 DNA reads as TGTGCCAGCAGTTCCCCCGCAGGCAGCTCCTACGAGCAGTACTTC. Its protein product is CASSSPAGSSYEQYF.